This paragraph covers one TCR beta chain sequence. This specimen comes from a study of blood T cell repertoires in COVID-19. Some clones are missing from TCRdb's copy, which holds only in-frame ones; the method was immunoSEQ multiplex PCR. This repertoire shows 55,000 to 70,000 clones, approximately 86% found once; its top ten account for 7% to 9%. The trim removed 3 bases at V and 7 bases at J, leaving 4 bases unmatched. The CDR3 has 13 residues. The V gene's germline CDR1 is MDHEN and CDR2 SYDVKM. The sample consisted of peripheral blood. The TCR sequence derives from a woman in her 70s with active COVID-19. The chain couples TRBV28 to TRBJ2-7, with 9 bases aligning to TRBD2. CDR3 in DNA: TGTGCCAGCAGTTTGCGGGAGGGCCGGGAGCAGTACTTC. Its protein product is CASSLREGREQYF.